The entry that follows covers one T cell receptor (beta chain) sequence. The target of this receptor is not known. No much larger clonotype is one base removed from it; base qualities were not supplied. Inclusive of the bounding cysteine and phenylalanine, the CDR3 is 13 residues long. Solely the CDR3 DNA is kept, with 39 bases framed from the first base. CDR1 and CDR2 are read off the germline V gene as SGHTA and FQGNSA. The V end loses 2 bases and the J end loses 4 bases, and a stretch of 9 bases separates them. Receptor amplification or capture employed the immunoSEQ multiplex PCR assay. The multiplex PCR relied on a mix of 60 forward primers for TCR Vbeta segments and 13 reverse primers for TCR Jbeta segments. The CDR3 region of rearranged TCR beta genes was amplified from genomic DNA by a multiplex PCR assay. The amplified TCR beta libraries were sequenced on the Illumina HiSeq System as 87-base-pair reads. The original pipeline was this. A later analysis counted approximately 74 million unique TCR beta chains across the 640 or so repertoires, and some 11 million of these chains were shared by at least two donors. Raw reads were error-corrected and collapsed into unique sequences by a nearest-neighbor algorithm in which closely related sequences were merged to remove PCR and sequencing errors. CDR3 sequences were aligned to IMGT reference sequences to assign V, D and J gene segments. Each retained sequence needed at least a six-nucleotide match to both a V gene segment and a J gene segment. Rearrangements were classified as productive when the CDR3 lacked stop codons and remained in frame with V and J, and all other rearrangements were classified as non-productive. CDR3 was defined according to IMGT convention as the region running from the second conserved V-encoded cysteine to the conserved J-encoded phenylalanine. The earlier analysis of around 640 of the donors excluded sequences that lacked an unambiguous match to a single V gene segment. An earlier analysis of several hundred of the donors classified V segments as functional when productive rearrangements were above 56.7% and as segregating when the standard deviation between donors was above 5%. To diagnose cytomegalovirus status from the catalog of TCR beta chain sequences, a statistical classification framework was built. A later analysis assigned V and J genes by comparing TCR nucleotide sequences with IMGT/GENE-DB human TR gene sequences. In a later analysis, CDR3 sequences and most-parsimonious VDJ recombination scenarios were assigned using the TCRdist pipeline. A later analysis defined each TCR beta chain by its CDR3 amino acid sequence plus V-gene family, and excluded reads lacking a unique V-gene family. To address suspected cross-contamination and a sequencing artifact, a later analysis removed approximately 600 highly shared, low-generation-probability nucleotide sequences. A later analysis calculated a clonal expansion index for each public chain from normalized within-repertoire ranks of inferred template counts. In a later analysis, generation probabilities were computed using a VDJ recombination model fitted to out-of-frame rearrangements, and the results were checked against IGoR. In a later analysis, hypergeometric tests were used to score TCR-TCR, TCR-HLA and TCR-CMV co-occurrence, with a repertoire-size bias correction applied to TCR pairs. To estimate false discovery rates, a later analysis permuted the HLA or CMV assignments 20 times. In a later analysis, co-occurring TCRs were grouped using DBSCAN, with TCRdist sequence similarity added in when clustering inside HLA-allele-positive subsets. Repertoires with fewer than 30,000 or more than 120,000 public chains were left out of co-occurrence clustering, as were five repertoires with anomalous nucleotide sharing. What TCRdb holds here is the immuneACCESS table cut down to in-frame rearrangements. Part of the clones is not present; checked against another copy, under half of the missing clones reflect an unresolved V gene, and the others are unexplained. The DNA gave D and trimming, while V, J and clone size come from that table. The table for this sample lists around 140,000 clones; 65% to 80% of them were counted only once. The biggest ten clones account for approximately 4.5% of the sample.

The cohort comprised some 680 healthy bone marrow donors. All cohort members were sampled while nominally healthy, although unrecorded immune exposures were likely present. The donor was CMV seropositive and was included in the group of approximately 300 seropositive cohort members. A peripheral blood sample was provided by each donor, and peripheral blood mononuclear cells were used for TCR beta sequencing. Genomic DNA extraction from the blood cell samples was performed with the Qiagen DNeasy Blood Extraction Kit. The record originates from a study of cytomegalovirus exposure and HLA in healthy donors (dated by TCRdb to 2016 to 2017). Concerning the study at large: According to an earlier analysis of a few hundred of the donors, about 190 million T cells yielded roughly 110 million unique TCR beta sequences and approximately 300 Gb of sequence data. Donor age, sex, ethnicity and CMV serostatus were compiled together with the repertoire data. Because of strong linkage in the cohort, roughly 5 DR-DQ haplotypes were treated as single units for association and clustering. Both class I and class II loci were covered by HLA typing, at four-digit resolution. To study patterns of TCR occurrence, a later analysis re-analyzed previously published TCR beta repertoires from 550 to 800 donors and added high-resolution HLA genotyping. The study used immunosequencing to profile the T cell repertoires of some 600 subjects and linked those repertoires to cytomegalovirus serostatus. Of the roughly 400 genotyped donors, around 81% fell in the genetic ancestry cluster associated with self-reported Caucasian donors. To predict cytomegalovirus infection status, the study combined high-throughput TCR immunosequencing, statistical association of individual TCRs with disease status, and machine learning. All discovery cohort repertoires had been generated using a single sequencing platform. An early release that covered 640 HLA-typed donors contained 300 to 350 gigabases of sequencing data and 70 million to 100 million unique TCR sequences. An earlier analysis of around 540 of the donors applied high-throughput TCR beta sequencing to assess whether each TCR beta V gene segment acted as functional or pseudogenic. Across approximately 400 genotyped donors of the cohort, an average of roughly 230,000 unique TCR beta nucleotide sequences per donor were sequenced, and around 19% of those sequences were non-productive. The study was designed to test whether signatures of past pathogen exposure could be identified by cataloging public T cell receptors. A later genetic analysis used genome-wide SNP genotypes for about 65% of the 666 donors, treating that subset as a discovery cohort. Besides the first cohort of roughly 700 subjects, a separate validation cohort made up of 90 to 150 different subjects was used. Typing coverage varied by locus: roughly 629-640 donors for A, B, C, DRB1 and DQB1; some 520 for DQA1; more than 600 for DPA1; roughly 450 for DPB1. Rather than drawing on any new phenotypic data, the later analysis identified candidate immune exposures from TCR beta sequences and the way those sequences occurred across donors.

Overall results and qualifications from the work: In a later analysis, TCR association rates were found to vary across HLA loci, with the most associated TCRs seen for DRB1 alleles and the fewest for HLA-C alleles. A cluster of highly shared sequence variants was judged likely to be a technical artifact of the sequencing pipeline. In a later genetic analysis, fewer N-insertions in productive TCRs were reported among donors in an Asian-associated ancestry cluster than the roughly 640-donor mean. A further reported finding was that TCR beta sequences accurately predicted the HLA-A and HLA-B alleles for most subjects in the first cohort. The presence/absence analyses assumed that sequencing depth was roughly uniform across donors, and that assumption may not be true. An association between a missense DCLRE1C variant and V-gene and J-gene trimming of TCR beta chains was found in a later genetic analysis and replicated in an independent cohort. Strong co-occurrence of HLA alleles, especially DR and DQ, made assigning TCR associations to individual alleles difficult. Immune exposure information for the cohort was limited to CMV serostatus. Cytomegalovirus status was reported to be diagnosed by the classifier with high specificity and sensitivity in both the original and validation cohorts. The authors suggested that the approach could potentially be generalized to other disease states and immunological phenotypes. In a later analysis, most CMV-associated TCR beta chains were found to appear HLA-restricted, with HLA associations seemingly driven largely by CMV exposure. Across donors, most TCR sequences were observed very rarely, whereas some public TCRs were present in many individuals. Specific HLA alleles were associated with 18,000 or so TCR beta sequences at a false discovery rate of 0.05 in a later analysis. Because counts were too low, 15 to 20 rarely observed V segments, including chromosome 9 orphons, were left out of the earlier analysis of several hundred of the donors. An earlier analysis of approximately 540 of the donors showed that most TCR beta V segments appeared in productive rearrangements either about 87% or about 30% of the time, which broadly matched IMGT annotations. Because the 87-base-pair reads could not distinguish some IMGT-functional V segments, including TRBV6-2 and TRBV6-3, those segments were excluded. HLA typing was unavailable for some donors at each locus, so association tests used only the typed subset. The study gave a list of 150 to 200 TCR beta chains associated with cytomegalovirus. A few of the identified cytomegalovirus-associated TCR beta chains were confirmed in vitro to be specific for cytomegalovirus antigens. This cohort had only TCR beta chains sequenced, and the lack of alpha or paired-chain data limited which features could be detected. A later analysis reported that several top co-occurrence clusters appeared linked to parvovirus B19, influenza, CMV and Epstein-Barr virus. In a later analysis, HLA-associated TCR beta chains were found to be more clonally expanded and to have lower generation probabilities than equally common non-associated chains. Linkage disequilibrium might explain the correlated functional status among segregating V segments, but an unknown experimental factor could not be excluded.

The clonotype was recovered from a male donor in good health and CMV-seropositive. Sequences were obtained from PBMCs. This sequence uses TRBV7-2 and TRBJ2-7; matching of 5 bases hints at TRBD2 as the D gene. CDR3 protein: CASSLSGSYEQYF. The nucleotide sequence is given as TGTGCCAGCAGCTTATCGGGGAGTTACGAGCAGTACTTC.